The TCR beta chain described here comes from a study of regulatory T cells in long-lasting Graves disease. The table lists this clonotype with many counts. The V and J ends lost 1 base and 5 bases, in that order; junction bases with no gene match: 4. The germline CDR1 and CDR2 sequences are MGHDK and SYGVNS. The CDR3 sequence is 14 residues long. Time point here: persistent/refractory GD, antithyroid drugs over 5 years with positive TRAb. PBMC RNA was the source of the TCR library. Patients met American Thyroid Association criteria for Graves' disease. The EDTA tubes were filled with around 8.5 milliliters of drawn peripheral blood. With iRepertoire HTBI primers and Arm-PCR of CDR3 regions, TCR beta libraries were built. TCRdb recomputed calls from the multiplex PCR reads with MiXCR, one row per CDR3 protein. The sample shows approximately 400,000 distinct CDR3 sequences, more than 20% of them seen only once.

The specimen comprised peripheral blood mononuclear cells (PBMCs), sampled when the disease was refractory, from a patient treated with antithyroid drugs. The source is a woman between 40 and 55 years old with Graves disease. J is TRBJ2-7 and V is TRBV25-1, with 8 bases aligning to TRBD1. The CDR3 here is CASSESARGHEQYF. The CDR3 DNA is TGTGCCAGCAGTGAATCGGCCAGGGGGCACGAGCAGTACTTC.